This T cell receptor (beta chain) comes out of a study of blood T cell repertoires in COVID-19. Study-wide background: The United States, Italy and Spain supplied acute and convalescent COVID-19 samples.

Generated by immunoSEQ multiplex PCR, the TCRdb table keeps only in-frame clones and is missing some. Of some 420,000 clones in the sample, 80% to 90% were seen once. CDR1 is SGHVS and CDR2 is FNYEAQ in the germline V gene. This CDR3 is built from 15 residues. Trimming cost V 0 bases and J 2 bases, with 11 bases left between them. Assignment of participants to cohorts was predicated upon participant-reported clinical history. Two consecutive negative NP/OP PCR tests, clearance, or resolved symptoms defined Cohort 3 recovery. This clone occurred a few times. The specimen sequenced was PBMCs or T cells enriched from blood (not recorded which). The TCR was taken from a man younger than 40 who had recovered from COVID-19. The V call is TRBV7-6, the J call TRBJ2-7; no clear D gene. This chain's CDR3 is CASSLATGFTYEQYF. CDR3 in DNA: TGTGCCAGCAGCTTAGCGACCGGGTTCACCTACGAGCAGTACTTC.